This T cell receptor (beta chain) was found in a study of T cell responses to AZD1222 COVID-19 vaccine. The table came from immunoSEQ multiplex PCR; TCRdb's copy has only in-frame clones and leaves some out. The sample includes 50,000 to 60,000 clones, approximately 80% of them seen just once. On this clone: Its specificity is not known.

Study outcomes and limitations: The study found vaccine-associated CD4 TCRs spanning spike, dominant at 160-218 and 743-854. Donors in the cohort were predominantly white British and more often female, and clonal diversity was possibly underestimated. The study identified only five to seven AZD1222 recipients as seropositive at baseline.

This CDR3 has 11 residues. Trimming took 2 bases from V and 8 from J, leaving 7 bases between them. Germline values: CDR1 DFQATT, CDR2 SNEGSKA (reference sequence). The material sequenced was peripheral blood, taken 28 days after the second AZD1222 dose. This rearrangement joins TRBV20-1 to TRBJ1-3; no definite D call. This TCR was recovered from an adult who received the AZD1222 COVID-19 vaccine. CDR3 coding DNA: TGCAGTGCTAGATTTGGGGACACCATATATTTT. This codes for CSARFGDTIYF.